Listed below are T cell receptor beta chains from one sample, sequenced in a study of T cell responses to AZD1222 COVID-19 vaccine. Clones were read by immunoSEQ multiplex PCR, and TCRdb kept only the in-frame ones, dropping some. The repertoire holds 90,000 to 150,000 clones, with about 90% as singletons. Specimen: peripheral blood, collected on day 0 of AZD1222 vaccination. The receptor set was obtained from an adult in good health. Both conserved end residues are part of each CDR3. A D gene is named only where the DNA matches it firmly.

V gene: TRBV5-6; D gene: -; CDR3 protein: CASSPAGGSYEQYF
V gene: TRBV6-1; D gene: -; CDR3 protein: CASSDPGTSGYGYTF
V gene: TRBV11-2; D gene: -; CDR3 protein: CASSVSLKDEQFF
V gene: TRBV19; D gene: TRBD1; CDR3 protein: CASTKGTGSYEQYF
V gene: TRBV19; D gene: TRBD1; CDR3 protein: CASSITYRTGMDEQYF
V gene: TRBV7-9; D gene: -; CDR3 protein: CASSPWGLVPGANVLTF
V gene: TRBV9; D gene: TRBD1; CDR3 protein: CASSVEGQVSYNEQFF
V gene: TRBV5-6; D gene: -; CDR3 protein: CASSLVDGTDTQYF
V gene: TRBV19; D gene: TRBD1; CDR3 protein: CASSTKGGPYGYTF
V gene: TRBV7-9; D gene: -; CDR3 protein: CASSPRVVYEQYF
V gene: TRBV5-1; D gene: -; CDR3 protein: CASREQVGPNEKLFF
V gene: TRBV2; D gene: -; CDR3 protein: CASSPSGGSEAFF
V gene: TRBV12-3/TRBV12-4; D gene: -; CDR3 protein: CASSYTGKNIQYF
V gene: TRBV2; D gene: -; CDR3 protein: CASSEQGTEAFF
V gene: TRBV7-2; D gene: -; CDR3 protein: CASAKSLDEQYF
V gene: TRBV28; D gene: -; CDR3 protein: CASSPQLGWGTEAFF
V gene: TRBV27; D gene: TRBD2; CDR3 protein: CASSFSGGVEQYF
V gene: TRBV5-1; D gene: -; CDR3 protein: CASSSTSAEQFF
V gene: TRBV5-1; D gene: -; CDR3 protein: CASSLKGPTLGEQYF
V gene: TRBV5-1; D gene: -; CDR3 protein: CASSLEPGWETQYF
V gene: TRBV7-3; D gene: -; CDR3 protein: CASSLTERASTDTQYF
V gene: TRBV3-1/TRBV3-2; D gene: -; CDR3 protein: CASSQELDAGYTF
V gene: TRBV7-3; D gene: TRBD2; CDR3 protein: CASSPTPTSGRGEQFF
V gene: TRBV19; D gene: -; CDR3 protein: CASSDPRGTRGDYAQYF
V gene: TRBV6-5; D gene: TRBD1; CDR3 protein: CASTRQGGSYEQYF
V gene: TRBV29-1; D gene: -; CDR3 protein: CSVEQLGMAFF
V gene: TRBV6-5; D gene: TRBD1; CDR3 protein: CASWTGGGGEAFF
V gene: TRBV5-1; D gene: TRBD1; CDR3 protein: CASSVDRGEQFF
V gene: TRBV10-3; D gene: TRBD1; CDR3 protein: CAIRGDSRLGTEAFF
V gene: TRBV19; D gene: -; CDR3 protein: CASSNTGIPYEQYF
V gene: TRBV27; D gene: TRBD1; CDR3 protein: CASKAGTGTGEQFF
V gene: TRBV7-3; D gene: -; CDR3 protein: CASSLRNPGSFGDEQFF
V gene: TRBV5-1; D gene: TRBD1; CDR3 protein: CASSLADRGYEQYF
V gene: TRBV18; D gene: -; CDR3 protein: CASSPQGGSFSSLGGYTF
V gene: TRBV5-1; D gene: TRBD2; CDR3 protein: CASSPGLAGRYEQYF
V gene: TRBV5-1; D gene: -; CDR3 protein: CASGTSGVGTEAFF
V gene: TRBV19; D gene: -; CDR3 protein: CASSIVGLNQPQHF
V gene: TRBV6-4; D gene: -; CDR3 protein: CASSQGHSGANVLTF
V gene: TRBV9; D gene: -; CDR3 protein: CASSGVNEQFF
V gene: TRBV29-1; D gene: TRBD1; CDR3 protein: CSTGQGRVTDTQYF
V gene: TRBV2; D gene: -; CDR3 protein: CASSEARLHGYTF
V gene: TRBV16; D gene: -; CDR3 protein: CASSPSGNGETQYF
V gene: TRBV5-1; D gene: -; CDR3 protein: CASSLVLGQYMNTEAFF
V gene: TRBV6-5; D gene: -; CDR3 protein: CASSPRLGGAAQFF
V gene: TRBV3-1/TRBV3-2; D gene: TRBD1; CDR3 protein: CASSQGTDRGFEQYF
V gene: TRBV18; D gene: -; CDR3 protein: CASSPQAYQNTEAFF
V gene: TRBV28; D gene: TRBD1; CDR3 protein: CASRGQGARNQPQHF
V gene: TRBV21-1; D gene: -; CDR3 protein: CASSPGTSGGTDTQYF
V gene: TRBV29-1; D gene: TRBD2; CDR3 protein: CSVEGVSSGNYNEQFF
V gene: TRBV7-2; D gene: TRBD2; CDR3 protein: CASSLGGRYTDTQYF
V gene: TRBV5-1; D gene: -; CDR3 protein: CASSLGAGSYEQYF
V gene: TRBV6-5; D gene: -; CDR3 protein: CASSYGPEAFF
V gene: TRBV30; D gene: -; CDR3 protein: CAWSVSPYGYTF
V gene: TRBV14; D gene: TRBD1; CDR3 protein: CASSQPGTGDANEQFF
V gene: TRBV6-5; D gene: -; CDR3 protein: CASSYNLQGTNEKLFF